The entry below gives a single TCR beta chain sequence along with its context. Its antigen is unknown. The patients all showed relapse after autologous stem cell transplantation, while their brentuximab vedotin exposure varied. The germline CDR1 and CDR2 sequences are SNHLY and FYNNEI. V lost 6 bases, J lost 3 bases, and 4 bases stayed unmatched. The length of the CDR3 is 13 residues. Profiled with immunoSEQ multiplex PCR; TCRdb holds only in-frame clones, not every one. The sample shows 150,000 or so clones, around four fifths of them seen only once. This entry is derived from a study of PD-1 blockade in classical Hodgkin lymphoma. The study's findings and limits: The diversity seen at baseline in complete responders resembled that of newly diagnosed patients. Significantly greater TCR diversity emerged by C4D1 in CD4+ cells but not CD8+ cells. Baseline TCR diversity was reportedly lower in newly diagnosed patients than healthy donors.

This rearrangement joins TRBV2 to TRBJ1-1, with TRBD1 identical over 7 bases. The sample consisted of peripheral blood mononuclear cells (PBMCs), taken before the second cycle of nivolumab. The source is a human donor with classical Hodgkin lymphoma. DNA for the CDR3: TGTGCCAGCAGAGTTACAGGGGACACTGAAGCTTTCTTT. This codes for CASRVTGDTEAFF.